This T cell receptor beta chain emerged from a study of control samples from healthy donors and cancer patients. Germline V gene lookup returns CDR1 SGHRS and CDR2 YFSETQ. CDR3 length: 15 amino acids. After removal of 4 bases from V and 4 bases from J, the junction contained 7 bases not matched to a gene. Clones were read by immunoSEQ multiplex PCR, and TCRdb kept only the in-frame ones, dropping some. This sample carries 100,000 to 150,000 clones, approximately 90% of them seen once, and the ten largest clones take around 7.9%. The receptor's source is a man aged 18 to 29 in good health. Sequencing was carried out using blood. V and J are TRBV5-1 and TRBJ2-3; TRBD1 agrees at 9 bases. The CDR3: CASSPDRGVADTQYF. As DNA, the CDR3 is TGCGCCAGCAGCCCGGACAGGGGTGTCGCAGATACGCAGTATTTT.